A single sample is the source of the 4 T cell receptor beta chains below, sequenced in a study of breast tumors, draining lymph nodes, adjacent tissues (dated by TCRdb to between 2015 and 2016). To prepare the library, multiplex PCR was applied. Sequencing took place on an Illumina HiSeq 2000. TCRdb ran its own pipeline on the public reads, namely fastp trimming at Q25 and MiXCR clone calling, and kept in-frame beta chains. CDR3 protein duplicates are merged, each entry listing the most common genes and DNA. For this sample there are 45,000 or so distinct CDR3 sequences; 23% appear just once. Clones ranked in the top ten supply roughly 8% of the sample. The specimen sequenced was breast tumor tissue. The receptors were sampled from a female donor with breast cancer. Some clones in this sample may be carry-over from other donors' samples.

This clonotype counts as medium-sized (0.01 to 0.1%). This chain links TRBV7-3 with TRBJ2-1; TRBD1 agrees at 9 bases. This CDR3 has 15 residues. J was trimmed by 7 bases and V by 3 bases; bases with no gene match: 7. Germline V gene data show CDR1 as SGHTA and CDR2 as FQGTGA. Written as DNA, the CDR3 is TGTGCCAGCAGCTTGCGGGACAGGGAAAAGAATGAGCAGTTCTTC. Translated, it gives CASSLRDREKNEQFF.

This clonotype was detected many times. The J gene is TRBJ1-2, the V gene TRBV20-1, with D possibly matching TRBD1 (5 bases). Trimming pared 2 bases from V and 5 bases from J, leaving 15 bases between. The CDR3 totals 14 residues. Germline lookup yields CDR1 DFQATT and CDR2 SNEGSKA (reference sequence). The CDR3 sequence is CSARLNQGFYGYTF. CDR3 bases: TGCAGTGCTAGACTTAACCAGGGATTTTATGGCTACACCTTC.

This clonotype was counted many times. The CDR3 spells CASSVGSSYEQYF. The DNA for the CDR3 is TGTGCCAGCAGCGTAGGGTCCTCCTACGAGCAGTACTTC. V is TRBV9 and J is TRBJ2-7, with D hard to call. V was clipped by 0 bases and J by 0 bases, with 4 bases between them. Germline-derived CDR1 and CDR2 are SGDLS and YYNGEE. This CDR3 comprises 13 residues.

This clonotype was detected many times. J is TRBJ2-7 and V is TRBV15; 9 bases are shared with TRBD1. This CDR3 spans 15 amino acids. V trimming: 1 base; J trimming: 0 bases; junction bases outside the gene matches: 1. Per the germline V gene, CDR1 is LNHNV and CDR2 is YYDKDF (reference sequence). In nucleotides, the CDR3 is TGTGCCACCAGCAGAGGGGGACAGGGCTCCTACGAGCAGTACTTC. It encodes CATSRGGQGSYEQYF.